The sequence of this T cell receptor (beta chain) was determined in a study of T cell repertoires in cytomegalovirus infection. Study-wide background: Carrying CMV and the relevant HLA type showed in public TCR beta signatures.

Note on this clonotype: Its antigen remains unknown.

Overall study findings and caveats: The cumulative frequency of public TCR beta families distinguished individuals who carried CMV together with the relevant HLA.

Each CDR3 protein gets one entry after TCRdb re-called the reads with MiXCR. This table holds around 530,000 distinct CDR3 sequences, around 27% found once. Trimming cost V 2 bases and J 2 bases, with 11 bases left between them. CDR3 length: 15 amino acids. Per the germline V gene, CDR1 is MNHEY and CDR2 is SVGEGT. The chain couples TRBV6-2 or TRBV6-3 to TRBJ2-3; D may be TRBD1 or TRBD2 (5 bases each). Sequencing was carried out using PBMCs. The sequence was obtained from a human donor in good health (CMV status not recorded). Some clones in this sample may be carry-over from other donors' samples. The CDR3 DNA is TGTGCCAGCAGTTACCCCGGGGCCGCCACAGATACGCAGTATTTT. It codes for CASSYPGAATDTQYF.